The 29 T cell receptor beta chains presented below share a single source sample, sequenced in a study of molecular identifiers for immune sequencing clone quantification. MiXCR, run by TCRdb on the PCR reads, gives a single entry per CDR3 protein. The table includes 490,000 or so distinct CDR3 sequences, roughly 26% detected once. Material: naive CD8+ T cells from blood, with Jurkat cell RNA spiked in. Sample subset: FACS-sorted CD8+CD4-CCR7+CD45RA+ naive T cells. Receptor source: a human donor in good health. Some libraries in this study had Jurkat cell RNA spiked in.

V gene TRBV9 combines with J gene TRBJ2-3; 7 nucleotides agree with TRBD2. The junction had 18 bases not matched to a gene; V was cut back by 5 bases and J by 0 bases. CDR1 is SGDLS, CDR2 YYNGEE, per germline. This CDR3 has 19 amino acids. The CDR3 is CASSGNTGGSSASTDTQYF. CDR3 DNA sequence: TGTGCCAGCAGTGGTAATACGGGAGGATCATCAGCTAGCACAGATACGCAGTATTTT.

The genes are TRBV7-9 and TRBJ2-1; TRBD1 matches 8 bases. Unmatched junction bases numbered 13, after V lost 5 bases and J lost 7 bases. The germline gives CDR1 SEHNR, CDR2 FQNEAQ (reference sequence). The CDR3 contains 16 residues. The CDR3, as DNA: TGTGCCAGCAGCCCCCCCATAAGGGACAGGAAGAATGAGCAGTTCTTC. Translating gives CASSPPIRDRKNEQFF. Full variable domain (missing parts from reference TRBV7-9 and TRBJ2-1): DTGVSQNPRHKITKRGQNVTFRCDPISEHNRLYWYRQTLGQGPEFLTYFQNEAQLEKSRLLSDRFSAERPKGSFSTLEIQRTEQGDSAMYLCASSPPIRDRKNEQFFGPGTRLTVL.

V and J are TRBV6-6 and TRBJ1-2, with D possibly being TRBD1 (6 bases). The V end lost 7 bases, the J end lost 5 bases, and 14 bases lay between the germline ends. The germline V gene has CDR1 MNHNY and CDR2 SVGAGI (reference sequence). The CDR3 has 13 residues. CDR3 coding DNA: TGTGCCAGCATCGAGGACAGCTGGTATGGCTACACCTTC. The encoded protein is CASIEDSWYGYTF.

The table lists this clonotype with a few counts. The chain carries TRBV19 and TRBJ2-1; 9 bases are shared with TRBD2. Germline CDR1 reads LNHDA; CDR2 reads SQIVND (reference sequence). V was pared by 2 bases and J by 7 bases, with 6 bases of the junction left unmatched. The CDR3 extends over 15 amino acids. Written as DNA, the CDR3 is TGTGCCAGTAGTATATCAGCGGGGGGTATAAATGAGCAGTTCTTC. Translating it yields CASSISAGGINEQFF.

This clonotype has only one observation. This may come from a read error, since a much larger clone is one base off. This chain links TRBV4-3 with TRBJ1-4; no firm D call. The CDR3 is made up of 13 amino acids. Germline V gene lookup returns CDR1 LGHNA and CDR2 YSLEER. The CDR3 sequence: CASSQDGYEKLVF. CDR3 bases: TGCGCCAGCAGCCAAGACGGTTATGAAAAACTGGTTTTT.

This clonotype showed up just a few times. The V gene is TRBV7-8, the J gene TRBJ2-5; D perhaps matches TRBD2 (7 bases). Germline V gene data show CDR1 as SGHVS and CDR2 as FQNEAQ. Trimming shortened V by 6 bases and J by 4 bases, and 21 bases separated the two germline ends. The CDR3 spans 16 residues. The CDR3 protein is CASSQRGQGSGETQYF. CDR3 nucleotides: TGTGCCAGCAGTCAGCGGGGCCAGGGGTCGGGAGAGACCCAGTACTTC.

This clonotype came up many times. This sequence joins TRBV6-6 and TRBJ2-7; no clear D gene. This CDR3 is built from 14 residues. The germline V and J ends were trimmed by 5 bases and 0 bases, with 11 bases remaining between them. Germline V lookup: CDR1 MNHNY, CDR2 SVGAGI (reference sequence). For the CDR3, the DNA is TGTGCCAGCAGTCCGGACGGATTCTCCTACGAGCAGTACTTC. This gives the protein CASSPDGFSYEQYF.

The genes are TRBV29-1 and TRBJ2-7; D uncertain. Germline loops: CDR1 SQVTM, CDR2 ANQGSEA. The CDR3 is 13 residues long. V shed 4 bases and J shed 0 bases, with 10 bases lying between them. CDR3 sequence: CSVATTSSYEQYF. DNA of the CDR3: TGCAGCGTTGCAACTACAAGCTCCTACGAGCAGTACTTC.

This chain joins TRBV19 and TRBJ2-5; 7 bases are shared with TRBD1. This CDR3 spans 14 amino acids. Germline trimming cut 5 bases from V and 7 bases from J; bases unmatched to any gene: 10. Germline CDR1 is LNHDA and CDR2 is SQIVND (reference sequence). The CDR3 sequence is CASSVVDRARTQYF. CDR3 nucleotide sequence: TGTGCCAGTAGTGTAGTCGACAGGGCCCGGACCCAGTACTTC.

This clonotype was observed a handful of times. V is TRBV6-5 and J is TRBJ2-7, with 7 nucleotides matching TRBD1. The V gene's germline CDR1 is MNHEY and CDR2 SVGAGI. The CDR3 spans 15 residues. Trimming at V came to 6 bases and at J to 3 bases, leaving 11 bases not matched to a gene. Here the CDR3 reads CASRTQTGTFYEQYF. Written as DNA, the CDR3 is TGTGCCAGCAGGACCCAGACAGGGACGTTCTACGAGCAGTACTTC.

This clonotype was detected a few times. The V gene is TRBV6-5, the J gene TRBJ2-2, with D perhaps TRBD1 (6 bases). Germline CDR1 MNHEY, CDR2 SVGAGI. The CDR3 sequence is 15 residues long. V gave up 6 bases and J gave up 2 bases, with 13 bases separating them. This chain's CDR3 is CASRKTGTNTGELFF. The CDR3 DNA sequence: TGTGCCAGCAGAAAGACAGGAACTAACACCGGGGAGCTGTTTTTT.

The J gene is TRBJ2-2, the V gene TRBV9; weak D call: TRBD2 (7 bases). The germline gives CDR1 SGDLS, CDR2 YYNGEE. This CDR3 comprises 17 residues. V was pared by 3 bases and J by 3 bases, with 18 bases between. DNA for the CDR3: TGTGCCAGCAGCGACCCCGGGGGGCCTAAATACACCGGGGAGCTGTTTTTT. Its translation is CASSDPGGPKYTGELFF.

This clonotype was counted at least ten times. The chain combines TRBV27 with TRBJ2-3; D is ambiguous. V gave up 3 bases and J gave up 0 bases, with 10 bases separating them. Germline lookup yields CDR1 MNHEY and CDR2 SMNVEV (reference sequence). This CDR3 is 15 amino acids long. The CDR3: CASSFKSISTDTQYF. The CDR3 region has the DNA TGTGCCAGCAGTTTTAAATCGATAAGCACAGATACGCAGTATTTT.

A note on this clonotype: Given a much more abundant clone one base away, this may be a read error. This chain joins TRBV4-3 and TRBJ1-5, with D uncertain. Deletions cut 3 bases from V and 9 bases from J, with 18 bases between. The CDR3 spans 15 residues. Germline assignment: CDR1 LGHNA and CDR2 YSLEER. The DNA of the CDR3 is TGCGCCAGCAGCCAGGGGATAGGGCCCAGCGGGCCCCAGCATTTT. Translating gives CASSQGIGPSGPQHF.

The genes are TRBV7-6 and TRBJ2-7, with TRBD2 identical over 7 bases. The CDR3 has 14 residues. V lost 5 bases and J lost 3; bases outside the gene matches: 7. The germline V gene encodes CDR1 SGHVS and CDR2 FNYEAQ. This CDR3 reads CASSVGDYGYEQYF. DNA for the CDR3: TGTGCCAGCAGCGTAGGGGACTACGGCTACGAGCAGTACTTC.

This clonotype occurred a few times. This sequence joins TRBV12-3 or TRBV12-4 and TRBJ2-3; D possibly corresponds to TRBD1 (5 bases). This CDR3 is built from 15 residues. Trimming removed 7 bases from V and 4 bases from J, with 18 bases in between. The CDR3 protein is CASTLRLDNPDTQYF. In DNA, the CDR3 is TGTGCCAGCACCTTAAGGTTGGACAACCCAGATACGCAGTATTTT.

The rearrangement uses TRBV5-6 and TRBJ2-7; D not certain. CDR1 is SGHDT, CDR2 YYEEEE, per germline. There are 15 residues in the CDR3. Trimming cost V 0 bases and J 3 bases, with 13 bases left between them. The CDR3: CASSLALHGSYEQYF. In nucleotides, the CDR3 is TGTGCCAGCAGCTTGGCTTTACATGGAAGCTACGAGCAGTACTTC.

This clonotype has just a few counts. The V and J genes are TRBV11-2 and TRBJ2-7; 9 positions agree with TRBD1. Germline CDR1 and CDR2: SGHAT and FQNNGV. Losses at the gene ends were 2 bases for V and 5 bases for J; bases not matched to a gene: 4. The CDR3 loop spans 14 amino acids. This CDR3 is CASSLWRDRDEQYF. The CDR3 nucleotides are TGTGCCAGCAGCTTATGGCGGGACAGGGACGAGCAGTACTTC. The whole variable domain, remainder taken from reference TRBV11-2 and TRBJ2-7, is EAGVAQSPRYKIIEKRQSVAFWCNPISGHATLYWYQQILGQGPKLLIQFQNNGVVDDSQLPKDRFSAERLKGVDSTLKIQPAKLEDSAVYLCASSLWRDRDEQYFGPGTRLTVT.

The chain employs TRBV12-3 or TRBV12-4 and TRBJ2-4, with a tentative D call TRBD2 (5 bases). The CDR3 length is 12 residues. The V end lost 5 bases, the J end lost 7 bases, and 9 bases lay between the germline ends. DNA of the CDR3: TGTGCCAGCAGTCCCGGGATTAACATTCAGTACTTC. Protein product: CASSPGINIQYF.

This chain links TRBV27 with TRBJ2-1; 10 nucleotides match TRBD2. This CDR3 is 16 amino acids long. V shed 11 bases and J 7 bases; nucleotides not matched to a gene: 17. The germline V gene has CDR1 MNHEY and CDR2 SMNVEV (reference sequence). The CDR3 nucleotides read TGTGCCCGCATTCTGCCTAGCGGGAGCTTAGGGAATGAGCAGTTCTTC. It is translated as CARILPSGSLGNEQFF.

Of note for this clonotype: Given a much more abundant clone one base away, this may be a read error. The rearrangement joins TRBV12-5 to TRBJ1-5; 7 positions match TRBD1. CDR3 length: 14 amino acids. Per the germline V gene, CDR1 is LGHNT and CDR2 is FRNRAP. CDR3 sequence reads: CVSGSTGFNQPQHF. As DNA, the CDR3 is TGTGTTAGTGGTTCGACAGGGTTCAATCAGCCCCAGCATTTT.

This clonotype was seen repeatedly, ten times or more. This chain joins TRBV7-9 and TRBJ2-3; D remains ambiguous. The CDR3 spans 15 residues. Germline CDR1 SEHNR, CDR2 FQNEAQ (reference sequence). Trimming removed 2 bases at V and 2 bases at J, with 11 bases between. The CDR3 DNA sequence: TGTGCCAGCAGCTTAATGCCAGGCTCCACAGATACGCAGTATTTT. This gives the protein CASSLMPGSTDTQYF.

The chain recombines TRBV28 with TRBJ2-3; TRBD2 matches at 7 bases. The CDR3 extends over 18 amino acids. The J segment lost 2 bases and the V segment lost 1 base, leaving 12 bases of the junction unmatched. Germline-derived CDR1 and CDR2 are MDHEN and SYDVKM. DNA of the CDR3: TGTGCCAGCAGTTTATTTACCGGCGGGAGCGTGAACACAGATACGCAGTATTTT. Translation gives CASSLFTGGSVNTDTQYF.

This clonotype was detected only once. Given a much more abundant clone one base away, this may be a read error. The chain uses TRBV25-1 and TRBJ1-1; D remains unclear. This CDR3 is built from 12 residues. CDR1 is MGHDK and CDR2 is SYGVNS in the germline V gene. The CDR3 loop is CASSGVPTKAFF. CDR3 sequence (DNA): TGTGCCAGCAGTGGAGTCCCCACTAAAGCTTTCTTT.

This clonotype appeared a few times. This rearrangement joins TRBV12-3 or TRBV12-4 to TRBJ1-1, with 10 bases lining up with TRBD1. J was trimmed by 2 bases and V by 1 base; bases with no gene match: 10. The CDR3 has 18 residues. The CDR3 spells CASSLEPGTGDPNTEAFF. The DNA for the CDR3 is TGTGCCAGCAGTTTAGAGCCCGGGACAGGGGATCCAAACACTGAAGCTTTCTTT.

This clonotype was detected ten times or more. CDR3 coding DNA: TGCGCCAGCAGCCAAGGGGAAGGGACAGGGTCTTACGAGCAGTACTTC. It is translated as CASSQGEGTGSYEQYF. This sequence joins TRBV4-1 and TRBJ2-7; TRBD1 matches 9 bases. The trim removed 1 base at V and 4 bases at J, leaving 8 bases unmatched. The V gene's germline CDR1 is MGHRA and CDR2 YSYEKL. CDR3 length: 16 amino acids.

The chain uses TRBV4-3 and TRBJ2-7; 7 bases match TRBD2. This CDR3 spans 17 amino acids. The germline V gene has CDR1 LGHNA and CDR2 YSLEER. Losses at the gene ends were 0 bases for V and 1 base for J; bases not matched to a gene: 9. The CDR3 is CASSQDARLAGSYEQYF. For the CDR3, the DNA is TGCGCCAGCAGCCAAGATGCCCGACTAGCAGGATCCTACGAGCAGTACTTC.

The genes are TRBV4-3 and TRBJ2-7; D perhaps matches TRBD1 (6 bases). V lost 0 bases to trimming and J lost 3 bases, with 12 bases between them. Per the germline V gene, CDR1 is LGHNA and CDR2 is YSLEER. There are 15 residues in the CDR3. The CDR3 DNA reads as TGCGCCAGCAGCCAAGATGGGACAAGAGTCTACGAGCAGTACTTC. It codes for CASSQDGTRVYEQYF.

The chain joins TRBV19 to TRBJ2-7, with D perhaps TRBD1 or TRBD2 (5 bases each). The V end lost 3 bases, the J end lost 2 bases, and 5 bases lay between the germline ends. CDR1 and CDR2 (germline): LNHDA, SQIVND (reference sequence). The CDR3 runs to 12 residues. CDR3 nucleotides: TGTGCCAGTAGTATGGGGGCCTACGAGCAGTACTTC. Encoded protein: CASSMGAYEQYF.